This is a list of T cell receptor beta chains from one sample in a study of OX40 agonist ivuxolimab in advanced cancers. Method: immunoSEQ multiplex PCR; TCRdb's copy keeps in-frame clones and lacks some. The top ten hold about 0.17% of the sample, which has around 95,000 clones, 75% to 90% seen once. The sequences come from CD4+ or CD8+ T cells sorted from blood, collected in a trial of the OX40 agonist ivuxolimab. These receptors originate from an adult with an advanced solid tumor such as melanoma, head and neck, liver or kidney cancer. Both conserved end residues are part of each CDR3. Fields, in order: clone size, J gene, D gene, V gene, CDR3 protein, CDR3 DNA. D genes are given only for firm matches. The listing skips clone size in some rows; elsewhere it reads once, few, many or a size class.

-,TRBJ2-7,-,TRBV7-3,CASSPSGSTYEQYF,TGTGCCAGCAGCCCCTCCGGCAGTACCTACGAGCAGTACTTC
-,TRBJ2-5,-,TRBV9,CASSVPRQVQETQYF,TGTGCCAGCAGCGTCCCCAGACAGGTCCAAGAGACCCAGTACTTC
-,TRBJ1-2,-,TRBV6-5,CASSYKAGQYYGYTF,TGTGCCAGCAGTTACAAGGCAGGGCAATACTACGGCTACACCTTC
-,TRBJ1-2,-,TRBV9,CASSVAGGGGYGYTF,TGTGCCAGCAGCGTAGCCGGGGGCGGGGGCTATGGCTACACCTTC
-,TRBJ1-5,TRBD1,TRBV28,CASSSDRVNQPQHF,TGTGCCAGCAGTTCGGACAGGGTCAATCAGCCCCAGCATTTT
few,TRBJ1-5,TRBD1,TRBV27,CASSSLRTGGNQPQHF,TGTGCCAGCAGTTCACTTCGGACAGGGGGAAATCAGCCCCAGCATTTT
-,TRBJ2-7,TRBD2,TRBV4-1,CASSRGLAELYEQYF,TGCGCCAGCAGCCGAGGACTAGCGGAACTCTACGAGCAGTACTTC
-,TRBJ1-6,-,TRBV30,CAWSVGESPLHF,TGTGCCTGGAGTGTAGGGGAATCACCCCTCCACTTT
-,TRBJ1-4,-,TRBV7-2,CASSPGPGRNEKLFF,TGTGCCAGCAGCCCGGGGCCAGGACGTAATGAAAAACTGTTTTTT
-,TRBJ2-7,-,TRBV5-1,CASSPTSGGYEQYF,TGCGCCAGCAGTCCGACTAGTGGGGGATACGAGCAGTACTTC
-,TRBJ2-5,TRBD2,TRBV5-8,CASSLEGLPSETQYF,TGTGCCAGCAGCTTGGAGGGACTACCTTCCGAGACCCAGTACTTC
-,TRBJ2-3,-,TRBV9,CASSIGSGWTDTQYF,TGTGCCAGCAGTATCGGGTCAGGTTGGACAGATACGCAGTATTTT
-,TRBJ2-7,-,TRBV27,CASSPQSGDEQYF,TGTGCCAGCAGTCCCCAGTCAGGGGACGAGCAGTACTTC
-,TRBJ2-5,-,TRBV21-1,CASSKSPGGDAKETQYF,TGTGCCAGCAGCAAATCTCCTGGGGGCGACGCCAAAGAGACCCAGTACTTC
-,TRBJ1-6,-,TRBV27,CASSLFSPGNSPLHF,TGTGCCAGCAGTTTATTTAGCCCGGGGAATTCACCCCTCCACTTT
-,TRBJ1-5,-,TRBV4-1,CASSHSGLSNQPQHF,TGCGCCAGCAGCCATTCGGGACTGAGCAATCAGCCCCAGCATTTT
few,TRBJ2-6,-,TRBV2,CASSRDVPSGANVLTF,TGTGCCAGCAGTCGGGACGTACCCTCTGGGGCCAACGTCCTGACTTTC
once,TRBJ1-1,-,TRBV6-1,CASSERYPGSTVTGEAFF,TGTGCCAGCAGTGAAAGGTATCCGGGAAGCACCGTAACGGGTGAAGCTTTCTTT
-,TRBJ2-1,TRBD2,TRBV9,CASSVGSGGYNEQFF,TGTGCCAGCAGCGTAGGTAGCGGGGGATACAATGAGCAGTTCTTC
-,TRBJ2-1,-,TRBV6-1,CASSGVQGSKEFF,TGTGCCAGCAGTGGAGTCCAGGGGTCTAAGGAGTTCTTC
-,TRBJ2-7,-,TRBV2,CASGPTRNEQYF,TGTGCCAGCGGCCCTACCAGGAACGAGCAGTACTTC
-,TRBJ1-5,-,TRBV7-2,CASSHDRRNQPQHF,TGTGCCAGCAGCCACGACCGTCGTAATCAGCCCCAGCATTTT
-,TRBJ2-1,TRBD2,TRBV5-1,CASSLDVAGVPKGQFF,TGCGCCAGCAGCTTGGACGTAGCGGGAGTCCCGAAGGGGCAGTTCTTC
few,TRBJ1-1,-,TRBV7-9,CASSSGVPLTEAFF,TGTGCCAGCAGCTCCGGGGTTCCCCTCACTGAAGCTTTCTTT
-,TRBJ2-7,TRBD2,TRBV27,CASSLAGGPYEQYF,TGTGCCAGCAGTTTAGCGGGAGGCCCCTACGAGCAGTACTTC
-,TRBJ1-2,-,TRBV19,CASSILRPGERNYGYTF,TGTGCCAGTAGTATTCTTAGGCCGGGAGAACGCAACTATGGCTACACCTTC
-,TRBJ2-3,-,TRBV7-9,CASAGDRTTDTQYF,TGTGCCAGCGCGGGGGACAGAACCACAGATACGCAGTATTTT
once,TRBJ2-7,-,TRBV27,CASSPQGYEQYF,TGTGCCAGCAGTCCCCAAGGCTACGAGCAGTACTTC
-,TRBJ2-2,-,TRBV28,CASSSGTSWITGELFF,TGTGCCAGCAGTTCCGGGACAAGTTGGATTACCGGGGAGCTGTTTTTT
-,TRBJ2-7,-,TRBV6-6,CASSYSREQYF,TGTGCCAGCAGTTACTCAAGAGAGCAGTACTTC
-,TRBJ2-1,TRBD1,TRBV11-1,CASSPGQGFNEQFF,TGTGCCAGCAGCCCAGGACAGGGGTTCAATGAGCAGTTCTTC
-,TRBJ2-3,TRBD2,TRBV5-4,CAGSGEISTDTQYF,TGTGCCGGAAGCGGGGAAATTAGCACAGATACGCAGTATTTT
-,TRBJ2-7,-,TRBV7-9,CASSYLGQYYEQYF,TGTGCCAGCAGCTACCTGGGTCAATACTACGAGCAGTACTTC